Listed below are T cell receptor beta chains from one sample, sequenced in a study of radiation and T cells in renal cell carcinoma. Assay: immunoSEQ multiplex PCR; the TCRdb copy retains only in-frame clones and omits some. Among approximately 75,000 clones, about 80% were seen once, and the ten largest hold about 6%. The sequences come from blood, collected from a patient whose treatment included radiotherapy and nephrectomy. The receptors were gathered from a man in his fifties or sixties with renal cell carcinoma. The CDR3 runs from the conserved cysteine through the conserved F or W. The order of the fields is V gene, D gene, clone size, J gene, CDR3 DNA, CDR3 protein. A D gene is named only where the DNA matches it firmly. The size entry is marked missing in some rows and otherwise reads once, few, many or a size class.

TRBV11-2	.	.	TRBJ2-7	TGTGCCAGCAGCTTAGGTCAGGGGAATGGCGAGCAGTACTTC	CASSLGQGNGEQYF
TRBV4-2	.	.	TRBJ1-2	TGTGCCAGCAGCCCAGGAGGACACCAGGGCTACACCTTC	CASSPGGHQGYTF
TRBV5-5	TRBD2	.	TRBJ2-7	TGTGCCAGCAGCTTGGAGGGCGGGACTACCTACGAGCAGTACTTC	CASSLEGGTTYEQYF
TRBV27	.	.	TRBJ2-7	TGTGCCAGCAGCCAAATAGGAGACGAGCAGTACTTC	CASSQIGDEQYF
TRBV27	TRBD1	once	TRBJ2-1	TGTGCCAGCGGGTACCCGGGACAGGGGACCCACAATGAGCAGTTCTTC	CASGYPGQGTHNEQFF
TRBV5-5	.	few	TRBJ1-2	TGTGCCAGCAGCCGGGACAACTATGGCTACACCTTC	CASSRDNYGYTF
TRBV5-1	TRBD1	.	TRBJ2-7	TGCGCCAGCAGCCCGGAGGGGACAGGGCTCGAGCAGTACTTC	CASSPEGTGLEQYF
TRBV11-2	.	few	TRBJ1-4	TGTGCCAGCAGCTTAGTGGGTGAAAAACTGTTTTTT	CASSLVGEKLFF
TRBV29-1	.	.	TRBJ2-7	TGCAGCGTTGTTGGCGGCCCTTCCTCCTACGAGCAGTACTTC	CSVVGGPSSYEQYF
TRBV7-3	.	.	TRBJ2-1	TGTGCCAGCAGCTTAAAAGCGGGCATAAGCTCCTACAATGAGCAGTTCTTC	CASSLKAGISSYNEQFF
TRBV6-5	.	.	TRBJ1-5	TGTGCCAGCAGTACAGGGTATAGCGACAATCAGCCCCAGCATTTT	CASSTGYSDNQPQHF
TRBV28	TRBD1	.	TRBJ1-2	TGTGCCAGCAGTTATCCCGGACAGGGAAGGGGTGGCTACACCTTC	CASSYPGQGRGGYTF
TRBV10-2	.	.	TRBJ2-7	TGCGCCAGCGACGACACATCCATCAACTCCTACGAGCAGTACTTC	CASDDTSINSYEQYF
TRBV18	.	.	TRBJ2-1	TGTGCCAGCTCACCCCTGAATAGGGGTGGGGGCAATGAGCAGTTCTTC	CASSPLNRGGGNEQFF
TRBV14	TRBD2	once	TRBJ2-6	TGTGCCAGCAGTCGAGGACTAGCGTTTAGCTCTGGGGCCAACGTCCTGACTTTC	CASSRGLAFSSGANVLTF
TRBV4-1	TRBD2	.	TRBJ2-1	TGCGCCAGCAGCCAACGACTAGCGGGAGACAATGAGCAGTTCTTC	CASSQRLAGDNEQFF
TRBV27	TRBD2	.	TRBJ2-3	TGTGCCAGCAGTTTAACGGCCCCAACGGGAGGGGCAGATACGCAGTATTTT	CASSLTAPTGGADTQYF
TRBV7-9	.	.	TRBJ2-2	TGTGCCAGCAGCTTAGGTCTAGCGAACACCGGGGAGCTGTTTTTT	CASSLGLANTGELFF
TRBV10-2	TRBD2	.	TRBJ2-1	TGCGCCAGCAGGGCCGGGACTAGCGCCTACAATGAGCAGTTCTTC	CASRAGTSAYNEQFF
TRBV7-6	TRBD2	.	TRBJ2-1	TGTGCCAGCAGCTTAGTCGGCGGGGGGATTTATGAGCAGTTCTTC	CASSLVGGGIYEQFF
TRBV7-6	.	.	TRBJ1-1	TGTGCCAGCAGCTCGGGAACAGTTAACACTGAAGCTTTCTTT	CASSSGTVNTEAFF
TRBV19	.	.	TRBJ2-1	TGTGCCAGTAGTATAGAATATGAGGACGATCAATACAATGAGCAGTTCTTC	CASSIEYEDDQYNEQFF
TRBV5-1	TRBD1	.	TRBJ1-4	TGCGCCAGCAGCCAGGGACAGGGGCGAGGTAATGAAAAACTGTTTTTT	CASSQGQGRGNEKLFF
TRBV30	TRBD1	few	TRBJ1-5	TGTGCCTGGAGTGACAGGGGGGATCAGCCCCAGCATTTT	CAWSDRGDQPQHF
TRBV7-8	.	.	TRBJ2-3	TGTGCCAGCAGCTTAGGTGGGCTCACAGATACGCAGTATTTT	CASSLGGLTDTQYF
TRBV6-5	TRBD2	.	TRBJ2-2	TGTGCCAGCAGTTATCGGACTAGCGGGGCCGGGGAGCTGTTTTTT	CASSYRTSGAGELFF
TRBV27	.	.	TRBJ1-4	TGTGCCAGCAGTTTAAGGCAGGTTGGAGGTAATGAAAAACTGTTTTTT	CASSLRQVGGNEKLFF
TRBV29-1	.	once	TRBJ2-7	TGCCCCGCGGGGCAGAACTACGAGCAGTACTTC	CPAGQNYEQYF
TRBV28	.	.	TRBJ1-5	TGTGCCAGCAGTTTAATAGTCCCGACAGACCTGCCTCAGCATTTT	CASSLIVPTDLPQHF
TRBV6-1	TRBD1	.	TRBJ2-7	TGTGCCAGCAGTTGGACAGGGGGCAGTGACGAGCAGTACTTC	CASSWTGGSDEQYF
TRBV19	TRBD1	.	TRBJ1-5	TGTGCCAGTAACCGGGACAGGGAAGAAAGTCAGCCCCAGCATTTT	CASNRDREESQPQHF
TRBV10-1	.	once	TRBJ2-1	TGCGCCAGCAGTGAGTGGGGGGTCTCTGAGCAGTTCTTC	CASSEWGVSEQFF
TRBV13	.	.	TRBJ1-5	TGTGCCAGCAGCTTTGGCAGGAATAGCAATCAGCCCCAGCATTTT	CASSFGRNSNQPQHF
TRBV28	TRBD2	few	TRBJ2-7	TGTGCCAGCACCACAGGCTCCGGGACTAGCGGGAGGCGAATCTCCTACGAGCAGTACTTC	CASTTGSGTSGRRISYEQYF
TRBV29-1	TRBD1	.	TRBJ2-5	TGCAGCACGACAGGGGGGGGCCAGACCCAGTACTTC	CSTTGGGQTQYF
TRBV19	.	.	TRBJ2-7	TGTGCCAGTAGTCCTCCGGGACTGGAGGAGCAGTACTTC	CASSPPGLEEQYF
TRBV30	.	.	TRBJ2-3	TGTGCCTGGAGCCCCACTAGCACAGATACGCAGTATTTT	CAWSPTSTDTQYF
TRBV28	.	.	TRBJ2-3	TGTGCCAGCAGTTTACTCCCTTTACAGGAGACGACAGATACGCAGTATTTT	CASSLLPLQETTDTQYF
TRBV11-2	TRBD2	.	TRBJ2-7	TGTGCCAGCAGCTCTATCACCGGGACTAGCCTTTACGAGCAGTACTTC	CASSSITGTSLYEQYF
TRBV6-4	.	.	TRBJ1-1	TGTGCCAGCAGTGACTCAGGGGATCCGAACACTGAAGCTTTCTTT	CASSDSGDPNTEAFF
TRBV7-9	.	few	TRBJ2-7	TGTGCCAGCAGCTCCCTTTCCCAGGCAGCCCGGAATTCCTACGAGCAGTACTTC	CASSSLSQAARNSYEQYF
TRBV6-4	TRBD2	.	TRBJ2-2	TGTGCCAGCAGTGACTCGCTAGCGGGAGCCGGGGAGCTGTTTTTT	CASSDSLAGAGELFF
TRBV2	.	few	TRBJ2-5	TGTGCCAGCAGTGAAAGGGCCCTCCAAGAGACCCAGTACTTC	CASSERALQETQYF
TRBV19	TRBD1	.	TRBJ1-2	TGTGCCAGTACTTTGGGACAGGGGGCGGGATATGGCTACACCTTC	CASTLGQGAGYGYTF
TRBV5-6	TRBD1	few	TRBJ2-1	TGTGCCAGCAGCCGACAGGGGCTATTAAATGAGCAGTTCTTC	CASSRQGLLNEQFF
TRBV30	.	few	TRBJ1-1	TGTGCCTGGAGTGTACAGGGAACAGCTATGAACACTGAAGCTTTCTTT	CAWSVQGTAMNTEAFF
TRBV5-1	.	.	TRBJ2-7	TGCGCCAGCACCCAACTAAGCGGGCAAGCCTACGAGCAGTACTTC	CASTQLSGQAYEQYF
TRBV28	TRBD1	few	TRBJ2-7	TGTGCCAGCAGGTTAGACAGGGCCGAGCAGTACTTC	CASRLDRAEQYF
TRBV5-1	TRBD1	.	TRBJ2-7	TGCGCCAGCAGCTGGGGACAGGGGGCGCGAAACGAGCAGTACTTC	CASSWGQGARNEQYF
TRBV2	.	.	TRBJ2-4	TGTGCCAGCAGTGAAGTTCACGGCCGAAACATTCAGTACTTC	CASSEVHGRNIQYF